The T cell receptor (beta chain) under discussion was sequenced for a study of blood T cell repertoires in COVID-19. Overall study context: Material from acute and convalescent COVID-19 was sourced from the United States, Italy and Spain. Sources were T cells, B-cell-depleted T cells, or PBMCs; the material itself was cDNA or gDNA.

Cohorts were determined from participant-reported clinical history. The study counted Cohort 3 donors as recovered given two negative PCRs, clearance, or symptom resolution. Sequencing used immunoSEQ multiplex PCR; TCRdb keeps in-frame clones, though not all of them. Of about 280,000 clones in the sample, 85% are singletons; the top ten hold 2.5% to 3%. Germline CDR1 is MDHEN and CDR2 is SYDVKM. V trimming: 2 bases; J trimming: 10 bases; junction bases outside the gene matches: 3. This CDR3 has 14 residues. This clone was recorded only once. This sample also contains other DNA sequences that code for the same CDR3.

This TCR came from a woman between 50 and 59 years old who had recovered from COVID-19. The specimen sequenced was PBMCs or T cells enriched from blood (not recorded which). The rearrangement joins TRBV28 to TRBJ1-6, with TRBD1 identical over 9 bases. The CDR3 DNA reads as TGTGCCAGCAGTTTAGGGACAGGGAGGTCACCCCTCCACTTT. Encoded protein: CASSLGTGRSPLHF.